This is a list of T cell receptor beta chains from one sample in a study of T cells after posttransplantation cyclophosphamide. Measured with immunoSEQ multiplex PCR; TCRdb has only the in-frame clones, and not every one. The table includes about 24,000 clones, around 88% detected once. Sequencing was done on a sample of PBMCs. The receptors derive from a woman in her sixties with a blood cancer, CMV-positive, and with a related stem cell donor. The CDR3 runs from the conserved cysteine through the conserved F or W. A D gene is named only where the DNA matches it firmly. Not all rows give a size; the values are once, few, many and, for expanded clones, a class.

V gene	J gene	clone size	D gene	CDR3 protein	CDR3 DNA
TRBV30	TRBJ2-1	NA	NA	CAWNGRGVGNEQFF	TGTGCCTGGAACGGTCGGGGAGTAGGAAATGAGCAGTTCTTC
TRBV5-5	TRBJ2-2	NA	TRBD1	CASSREQGAFTGELFF	TGTGCCAGCAGCAGGGAACAGGGGGCGTTTACCGGGGAGCTGTTTTTT
TRBV30	TRBJ2-1	NA	NA	CAWSGRSRSGFYNEQFF	TGTGCCTGGAGTGGAAGAAGCCGGAGCGGGTTCTACAATGAGCAGTTCTTC
TRBV19	TRBJ2-2	NA	TRBD2	CASRQRGNTGELFF	TGTGCCAGTCGTCAGCGGGGCAACACCGGGGAGCTGTTTTTT
TRBV7-9	TRBJ2-1	NA	TRBD2	CASSSRLAGVRQFF	TGTGCCAGCAGCTCTAGACTAGCGGGTGTCCGCCAGTTCTTC
TRBV4-1	TRBJ1-6	once	NA	CASSRGEGNSPLHF	TGCGCCAGCAGCCGGGGAGAGGGTAATTCCCCCCTCCACTTT
TRBV7-8	TRBJ2-7	NA	NA	CASSLSGVAYEQYF	TGTGCCAGCAGCTTATCAGGGGTCGCCTACGAGCAGTACTTC
TRBV19	TRBJ1-1	NA	TRBD1	CASSEPGTGNTEAFF	TGTGCCAGTAGTGAACCCGGGACAGGGAACACTGAAGCTTTCTTT
TRBV7-2	TRBJ2-3	NA	TRBD2	CASSRRRAGETDTQYF	TGTGCCAGCAGCCGACGGAGGGCGGGAGAAACAGATACGCAGTATTTT
TRBV7-9	TRBJ1-1	NA	NA	CASSLGGKGEAFF	TGTGCCAGCAGCTTAGGAGGGAAAGGCGAAGCTTTCTTT
TRBV2	TRBJ2-6	NA	NA	CASSETSSGANVLTF	TGTGCCAGCAGTGAAACGAGCTCTGGGGCCAACGTCCTGACTTTC
TRBV5-1	TRBJ2-7	NA	TRBD1	CASSLGTGTGGYYEQYF	TGCGCCAGCAGCTTGGGGACCGGGACAGGGGGCTATTACGAGCAGTACTTC